A selection of T cell receptor beta chains follows, all from one sample in a study of blood T cells in healthy people across ages. MiXCR, applied by TCRdb to the 5' RACE reads, yields one record per CDR3 protein. This table holds some 760,000 distinct CDR3 sequences, 20% to 25% found once. In addition, the sample was reused for a study of T cells of mothers and their children.

The sample taken for sequencing was blood. These receptors were collected from a boy between 10 and 17 years old in good health. Both conserved end residues are part of each CDR3. The D gene is left open where the match is weak. Clone size is stated in some rows and not others, as once, few, many or a class when expanded.

V gene	clone size	J gene	D gene	CDR3 protein	CDR3 DNA
TRBV29-1	few	TRBJ2-7	-	CSVDSQGSSYEQYF	TGCAGCGTTGACAGCCAGGGGAGCTCCTACGAGCAGTACTTC
TRBV4-1	-	TRBJ2-5	-	CASSPTTFHETQYF	TGCGCCAGCAGCCCCACCACGTTTCATGAGACCCAGTACTTC
TRBV7-2	few	TRBJ2-7	TRBD1	CASSLAPGGQAEQYF	TGTGCCAGCAGCTTAGCTCCAGGGGGCCAGGCCGAGCAGTACTTC
TRBV5-1	-	TRBJ1-5	-	CASSSEGEGNQPQHF	TGCGCCAGCAGCTCGGAAGGGGAGGGCAATCAGCCCCAGCATTTT
TRBV6-1	few	TRBJ2-5	TRBD1	CASRPRQGGETQYF	TGTGCCAGCAGACCCAGACAGGGCGGAGAGACCCAGTACTTC
TRBV5-1	few	TRBJ1-6	TRBD1	CASSPGSGTDNSPLHF	TGCGCCAGCAGCCCAGGATCCGGGACAGATAATTCACCCCTCCACTTT
TRBV6-5	-	TRBJ2-5	TRBD1	CASWDRGQETQYF	TGTGCCAGCTGGGACAGGGGCCAAGAGACCCAGTACTTC
TRBV27	-	TRBJ2-3	TRBD1	CASGLSTGGDTQYF	TGTGCCAGCGGACTGTCCACAGGGGGAGATACGCAGTATTTT
TRBV5-1	few	TRBJ2-2	-	CASSFVETGELFF	TGCGCCAGCAGCTTTGTCGAAACCGGGGAGCTGTTTTTT
TRBV20-1	few	TRBJ2-1	-	CSALDRVVGRAGEQFF	TGCAGTGCACTGGACAGGGTGGTCGGGAGGGCCGGTGAGCAGTTCTTC
TRBV5-1	-	TRBJ2-1	-	CASRMGGGQVLSSYNEQFF	TGCGCCAGCAGGATGGGGGGTGGACAGGTCCTTAGCTCCTACAATGAGCAGTTCTTC
TRBV7-3	few	TRBJ2-1	TRBD2	CASSLRGGGMSYNEQFF	TGTGCCAGCAGCTTAAGGGGCGGGGGAATGTCCTACAATGAGCAGTTCTTC
TRBV3-1	many	TRBJ1-6	-	CASSQGALSLHF	TGTGCCAGCAGCCAAGGGGCTTTGTCCCTCCACTTT
TRBV7-2	few	TRBJ1-2	-	CASSLGRSANYGYTF	TGTGCCAGCAGCTTAGGCAGGTCGGCTAACTATGGCTACACCTTC
TRBV2	few	TRBJ1-2	-	CASSEAQTEVYGYTF	TGTGCCAGCAGTGAAGCGCAGACAGAGGTCTATGGCTACACCTTC
TRBV28	-	TRBJ2-3	TRBD1	CASSPRQGKQSDTQYF	TGTGCCAGCAGTCCTCGACAGGGAAAACAATCAGATACGCAGTATTTT
TRBV29-1	few	TRBJ2-7	TRBD1	CSVVEGDRAYSYEQYF	TGCAGCGTTGTAGAAGGGGACAGGGCGTACTCCTACGAGCAGTACTTC
TRBV4-3	few	TRBJ2-1	TRBD2	CALPVISGGSSNEQFF	TGCGCCCTCCCCGTTATTAGCGGGGGCTCCTCCAATGAGCAGTTCTTC
TRBV2	once	TRBJ2-5	-	CASASGTQEAQYF	TGTGCCAGCGCCTCAGGGACTCAAGAGGCCCAGTACTTC
TRBV6-2/TRBV6-3	-	TRBJ1-6	TRBD1	CATGQGFNSPLHF	TGTGCCACCGGACAGGGGTTTAATTCACCCCTCCACTTT
TRBV7-2	-	TRBJ2-1	TRBD2	CASSSPGLAGYNEQFF	TGTGCCAGCAGCTCACCGGGACTAGCGGGGTACAATGAGCAGTTCTTC
TRBV5-1	few	TRBJ2-1	-	CASSSGQSYNEQFF	TGCGCCAGCAGCTCGGGGCAGTCCTACAATGAGCAGTTCTTC
TRBV5-5	few	TRBJ2-3	TRBD2	CASTREWDTDTQYF	TGTGCCAGCACGCGGGAGTGGGACACAGATACGCAGTATTTT
TRBV7-2	-	TRBJ2-4	-	CASSLGQNMAKNIQYF	TGTGCCAGCAGCCTAGGACAGAATATGGCCAAAAACATTCAGTACTTC
TRBV4-1	-	TRBJ2-7	-	CASSQEYASSYEQYF	TGCGCCAGCAGCCAAGAATATGCGAGCTCCTACGAGCAGTACTTC
TRBV5-1	-	TRBJ1-2	-	CASSLRGTTNYGYTF	TGCGCCAGCAGCTTGAGGGGGACTACTAACTATGGCTACACCTTC
TRBV4-1	-	TRBJ2-7	TRBD1	CASSQGTGHYEQYF	TGCGCCAGCAGCCAAGGGACAGGCCACTACGAGCAGTACTTC
TRBV5-1	few	TRBJ2-5	TRBD2	CASSLTAGGPGETQYF	TGCGCCAGCAGCTTGACGGCGGGAGGGCCTGGGGAGACCCAGTACTTC
TRBV20-1	once	TRBJ2-1	TRBD2	CSARALLTSVSYNEQFF	TGCAGTGCTAGAGCGCTTCTGACTAGCGTGTCCTACAATGAGCAGTTCTTC
TRBV18	-	TRBJ1-6	-	CASSPAGTNNSPLHF	TGTGCCAGCTCACCGGCCGGGACAAATAATTCACCCCTCCACTTT
TRBV25-1	few	TRBJ1-4	-	CASSTIGEGDEKLFF	TGTGCCAGCAGCACAATTGGGGAAGGGGATGAAAAACTGTTTTTT
TRBV20-1	few	TRBJ2-5	TRBD2	CSARETQAGVYETQYF	TGCAGTGCTAGGGAGACCCAGGCGGGGGTATATGAGACCCAGTACTTC
TRBV18	few	TRBJ1-4	TRBD1	CASSPGQPNEKLFF	TGTGCCAGCTCACCGGGACAGCCAAATGAAAAACTGTTTTTT
TRBV7-9	few	TRBJ1-4	-	CASSLGEQPLFF	TGTGCCAGCAGCTTAGGAGAACAGCCCCTGTTTTTT
TRBV20-1	-	TRBJ1-4	-	CSASGPPTSNEKLFF	TGCAGTGCTTCCGGGCCGCCGACGTCTAATGAAAAACTGTTTTTT
TRBV12-3/TRBV12-4	-	TRBJ2-5	-	CASSLVGPKGTQYF	TGTGCCAGCAGTTTAGTAGGTCCTAAGGGGACCCAGTACTTC
TRBV5-1	few	TRBJ2-1	-	CASSPKFREQNEQFF	TGCGCCAGCAGCCCGAAATTCCGGGAACAAAATGAGCAGTTCTTC
TRBV20-1	-	TRBJ2-5	TRBD1	CSATQGAFEETQYF	TGCAGTGCCACACAGGGGGCGTTCGAGGAGACCCAGTACTTC
TRBV15	-	TRBJ1-6	TRBD1	CATSRDGQGAIESSPLHF	TGTGCCACCAGCAGAGATGGACAGGGGGCTATAGAGAGTTCACCCCTCCACTTT
TRBV28	many	TRBJ2-4	TRBD2	CASSLEEGLAGGGTKNIQYF	TGTGCCAGCAGTTTAGAAGAGGGACTAGCGGGAGGGGGGACCAAAAACATTCAGTACTTC
TRBV10-2	-	TRBJ2-1	-	CASSDLAGSGNEQFF	TGCGCCAGCAGTGACTTGGCGGGGTCCGGCAATGAGCAGTTCTTC
TRBV3-1	-	TRBJ1-4	TRBD1	CASSLRDRGREEKLFF	TGTGCCAGCAGCCTCCGGGACAGGGGGCGCGAAGAAAAACTGTTTTTT
TRBV6-5	few	TRBJ2-5	TRBD2	CASSYSSSGNSLETQYF	TGTGCCAGCAGTTACTCTTCTAGCGGGAATTCGCTGGAGACCCAGTACTTC
TRBV7-8	few	TRBJ2-1	-	CASSPRETSPEQFF	TGTGCCAGCAGCCCGCGAGAGACGTCCCCTGAGCAGTTCTTC
TRBV29-1	few	TRBJ2-1	-	CSVGPGRDEQFF	TGCAGCGTTGGGCCCGGGCGCGATGAGCAGTTCTTC
TRBV5-1	few	TRBJ1-3	-	CASRIQGSGNTIYF	TGCGCCAGCCGTATCCAGGGCTCTGGAAACACCATATATTTT
TRBV29-1	many	TRBJ2-5	-	CSVRLEETQYF	TGCAGCGTTCGGTTGGAAGAGACCCAGTACTTC
TRBV29-1	-	TRBJ2-1	-	CSVEVTGWGNEQFF	TGCAGCGTTGAAGTTACAGGGTGGGGTAATGAGCAGTTCTTC
TRBV7-8	-	TRBJ2-5	-	CASSLAPGRETQYF	TGTGCCAGCAGCTTAGCTCCGGGCAGGGAGACCCAGTACTTC
TRBV21-1	-	TRBJ2-3	-	CATSDTQYF	TGTGCCACCTCGGATACGCAGTATTTT
TRBV12-3/TRBV12-4	few	TRBJ2-5	TRBD1	CASSFETGEETQYF	TGTGCCAGCAGTTTCGAAACAGGGGAGGAGACCCAGTACTTC
TRBV7-6	many	TRBJ2-7	TRBD2	CASRPGTSYEQYF	TGTGCCAGCAGACCCGGGACTAGCTACGAGCAGTACTTC
TRBV7-2	once	TRBJ1-6	-	CASSVRGAINSPLHF	TGTGCCAGCAGCGTAAGGGGTGCGATTAATTCACCCCTCCACTTT
TRBV29-1	-	TRBJ2-5	-	CSVDPQQTQYF	TGCAGCGTTGACCCACAACAGACCCAGTACTTC
TRBV20-1	-	TRBJ1-1	-	CSAGRTVNTEAFF	TGCAGTGCTGGTCGGACAGTGAACACTGAAGCTTTCTTT
TRBV29-1	few	TRBJ1-1	-	CSVELHWLDTEAFF	TGCAGCGTTGAACTGCACTGGCTGGACACTGAAGCTTTCTTT
TRBV7-9	-	TRBJ2-7	TRBD2	CASTAGDHYEQYF	TGTGCCAGTACGGCGGGGGACCACTACGAGCAGTACTTC